The TCR beta chain described here comes from a study of naive and memory T cell subsets. V shed 1 base and J shed 4 bases, with 5 bases lying between them. There are 13 residues in the CDR3. CDR1 SNHLY and CDR2 FYNNEI come from the germline V gene. An equimolar mix of two oligonucleotides served as the beta constant-region primer for TRBC1 and TRBC2. Ligation attached a single-stranded oligonucleotide with a 12-nucleotide UMI and the SP2 primer to the cDNA 3' end. TCRdb reanalysed the UMI-ligation and nested PCR reads using MiXCR and keeps one entry per CDR3 protein. The table has 150,000 or so distinct CDR3 sequences, about 18% seen once; the top ten hold more than 0.13%. There are a few counts of this clonotype.

The receptor was isolated from a human donor in good health. The rearrangement joins TRBV2 to TRBJ2-4; D gene ambiguous. What was sequenced was naive CD4+ T cells from blood. In DNA form, the CDR3 reads TGTGCCAGCAGTGAAGGGCAGAAAAACATTCAGTACTTC. Protein: CASSEGQKNIQYF.